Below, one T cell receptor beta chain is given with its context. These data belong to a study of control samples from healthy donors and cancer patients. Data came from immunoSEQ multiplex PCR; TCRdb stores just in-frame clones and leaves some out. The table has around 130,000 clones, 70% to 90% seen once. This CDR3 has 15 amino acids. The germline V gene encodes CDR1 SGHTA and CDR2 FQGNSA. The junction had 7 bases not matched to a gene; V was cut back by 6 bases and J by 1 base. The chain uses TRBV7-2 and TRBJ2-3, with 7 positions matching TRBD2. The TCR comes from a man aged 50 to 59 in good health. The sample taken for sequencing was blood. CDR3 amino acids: CASRKGGGGTDTQYF. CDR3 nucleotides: TGTGCCAGCAGGAAGGGCGGGGGAGGCACAGATACGCAGTATTTT.